This TCR beta chain originates from a study of shared clonotypes between healthy human individuals. Germline V gene data show CDR1 as LGHNA and CDR2 as YSLEER. The ends were cut back, 0 bases at V and 0 bases at J, with 11 bases in the middle. The CDR3 sequence is 16 residues long. TCRdb's copy holds only in-frame clones and misses some; the assay was immunoSEQ multiplex PCR. The sample carries about 2.1 million clones, roughly 95% recorded once. In the naive CD8 group, cells lacked CD45RO and were positively selected for CCR7, so terminally differentiated effector memory CD45RA+ cells were left out.

The chain combines TRBV4-3 with TRBJ2-5; D not certain. This sequence originates from a man in his late teens or twenties in good health. Some clones in this sample may be carry-over from other donors' samples. The specimen was naive CD8+ T cells from PBMCs. This CDR3 is CASSQEAVGNQETQYF. In DNA form, the CDR3 reads TGCGCCAGCAGCCAAGAGGCGGTGGGGAACCAAGAGACCCAGTACTTC.